This T cell receptor (beta chain) was sequenced for a study of blood T cell repertoires in COVID-19. Turning to the study itself: Spain, Italy and the United States supplied samples that represented acute and convalescent COVID-19.

V was clipped by 5 bases and J by 1 base; unmatched bases: 16. The CDR3 has 19 amino acids. Per the germline V gene, CDR1 is LNHNV and CDR2 is YYDKDF (reference sequence). The repertoire was sequenced with immunoSEQ multiplex PCR; TCRdb's copy has only in-frame clones and lacks some. This table has around 270,000 clones, approximately 90% appearing once. The material sequenced was peripheral blood. This rearrangement joins TRBV15 to TRBJ2-1, with TRBD2 matching 8 bases. The receptor was derived from a man aged 25 to 40 with acute or convalescent COVID-19. CDR3 nucleotides: TGTGCCACCAGCTCCCGACTAGCGTTTCACGGGAGGTCCTACAATGAGCAGTTCTTC. Translating it yields CATSSRLAFHGRSYNEQFF.